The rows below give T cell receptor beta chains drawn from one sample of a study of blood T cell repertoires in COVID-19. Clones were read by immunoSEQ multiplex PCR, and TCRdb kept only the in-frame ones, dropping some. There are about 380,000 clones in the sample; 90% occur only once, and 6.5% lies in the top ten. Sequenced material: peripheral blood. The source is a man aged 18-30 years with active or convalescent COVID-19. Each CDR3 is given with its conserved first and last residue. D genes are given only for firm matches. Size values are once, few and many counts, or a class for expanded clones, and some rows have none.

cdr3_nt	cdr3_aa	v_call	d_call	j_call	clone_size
TGTGCCAGCTCCTGGACAGGGGGCACCTATGGCTACACCTTC	CASSWTGGTYGYTF	TRBV27	TRBD1	TRBJ1-2	once
TGTGCCAGTAGTCTACGGACAGGGAGCTATGGCTACACCTTC	CASSLRTGSYGYTF	TRBV19	TRBD1	TRBJ1-2	once
TGTGCCACCGGTTCCGCGGCCGAAAAACTGTTTTTT	CATGSAAEKLFF	TRBV19	-	TRBJ1-4	-
TGTGCCAGCAGTTATTCCGACAGGGCCCAGCCCCAGCATTTT	CASSYSDRAQPQHF	TRBV6-5	TRBD1	TRBJ1-5	-
TGTGCCAGCAGTTTATCGGGCAGAGCCTACGAGCAGTACTTC	CASSLSGRAYEQYF	TRBV27	-	TRBJ2-7	-
TGTGCCAGCAGTTACAGGGATAATTCACCCCTCCACTTT	CASSYRDNSPLHF	TRBV6-4	-	TRBJ1-6	-
TGTGCCAGCAGCCTGGACAGCCTGAACACTGAAGCTTTCTTT	CASSLDSLNTEAFF	TRBV5-6	-	TRBJ1-1	-
TGTGCCACCAGCAGAGCTACGGGACAGGGGAGAGGCTACACCTTC	CATSRATGQGRGYTF	TRBV15	TRBD1	TRBJ1-2	few
TGTGCCAGCAGATCGACCCTAGCGGGACTCGCCTACGAGCAGTACTTC	CASRSTLAGLAYEQYF	TRBV5-5	TRBD2	TRBJ2-7	-
TGTGCCAGCAGCTTACTAGCGGGGGGGCCCCATGAGCAGTTCTTC	CASSLLAGGPHEQFF	TRBV7-3	TRBD2	TRBJ2-1	once
TGTGCCAGCAGCTTTCGGTCTAGCGGGATCTCCTACAATGAGCAGTTCTTC	CASSFRSSGISYNEQFF	TRBV5-6	TRBD2	TRBJ2-1	-
TGTGCCAGCAGCGTAGTGGGGCGGCCGAACTATGGCTACACCTTC	CASSVVGRPNYGYTF	TRBV9	-	TRBJ1-2	-
TGTGCCAGCAGCTTAGCGGGTTCCTCCTCCTACGAGCAGTACTTC	CASSLAGSSSYEQYF	TRBV11-2	-	TRBJ2-7	-
TGCGCCAGCAGCCAGATAGGACAGGGGGCCTACGAGCAGTACTTC	CASSQIGQGAYEQYF	TRBV4-1	TRBD1	TRBJ2-7	-
TGCGCCAGCAGCCAAGGGACAGGGGGCGTCGGGAACACCATATATTTT	CASSQGTGGVGNTIYF	TRBV4-3	TRBD1	TRBJ1-3	-
TGTGCCAGCAGCCCGACCCCCAGCGGGAGCACCGGGGAGCTGTTTTTT	CASSPTPSGSTGELFF	TRBV7-9	TRBD2	TRBJ2-2	-
TGTGCCAGCAGCTTCCCAACTAGCGGGAGCTTTGACAATGAGCAGTTCTTC	CASSFPTSGSFDNEQFF	TRBV7-9	TRBD2	TRBJ2-1	-
TGCGCCAGCAGCGTCGGGACTTCTGGAAACACCATATATTTT	CASSVGTSGNTIYF	TRBV5-1	-	TRBJ1-3	-
TGTGCCAGCAGCTCCTCCCAGACAGGGGACCCTTATGGCTACACCTTC	CASSSSQTGDPYGYTF	TRBV6-6	TRBD1	TRBJ1-2	-
TGTGCCAGCAGTTTTCAGGGGAGGCCCCAGCATTTT	CASSFQGRPQHF	TRBV6-5	-	TRBJ1-5	-